This T cell receptor beta chain was captured in a study of cytomegalovirus exposure and HLA in healthy donors. Study-level results: Cytomegalovirus-associated TCR beta chains were listed, numbering 150 to 200. When a later analysis was performed, an Asian-associated ancestry cluster reportedly had fewer N-insertions than the roughly 730-donor mean.

Worth noting for this clone: The antigen is undetermined.

60 Vbeta and 13 Jbeta primers were used in PCR. Sequencing was performed with immunoSEQ multiplex PCR; in TCRdb, only in-frame clones are kept and a portion is missing. The sample lists 130,000 to 150,000 clones, 65% to 85% seen once, with approximately 6.9% in the top ten. Each donor's status was that of a healthy bone marrow donor. The length of the CDR3 is 15 residues. Per germline, CDR1 SNHLY and CDR2 FYNNEI. V lost 5 bases and J lost 2, with 15 bases in between. Sequenced input: PBMCs. The rearrangement uses TRBV2 and TRBJ1-1; TRBD1 is a possible D gene (6 bases). This TCR was recovered from a woman aged 40-49 years in good health and CMV-seropositive. The CDR3 DNA reads TGTGCCAGCAGTCAGACAGGATCCCCCAACACTGAAGCTTTCTTT. It translates to CASSQTGSPNTEAFF.